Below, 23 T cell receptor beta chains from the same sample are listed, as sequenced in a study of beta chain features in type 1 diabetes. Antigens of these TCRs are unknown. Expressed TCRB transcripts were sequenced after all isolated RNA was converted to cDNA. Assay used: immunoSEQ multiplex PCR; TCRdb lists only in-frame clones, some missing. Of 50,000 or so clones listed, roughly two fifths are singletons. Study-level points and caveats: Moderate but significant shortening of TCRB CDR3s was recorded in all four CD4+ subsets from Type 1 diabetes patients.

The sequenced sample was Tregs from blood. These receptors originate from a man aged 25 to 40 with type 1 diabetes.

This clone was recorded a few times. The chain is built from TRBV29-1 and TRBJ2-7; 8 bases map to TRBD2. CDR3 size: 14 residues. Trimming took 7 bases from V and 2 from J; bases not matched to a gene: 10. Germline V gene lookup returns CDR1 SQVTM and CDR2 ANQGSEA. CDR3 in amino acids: CSARTGGPTYEQYF. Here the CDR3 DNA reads TGCAGCGCGAGGACGGGAGGGCCCACCTACGAGCAGTACTTC.

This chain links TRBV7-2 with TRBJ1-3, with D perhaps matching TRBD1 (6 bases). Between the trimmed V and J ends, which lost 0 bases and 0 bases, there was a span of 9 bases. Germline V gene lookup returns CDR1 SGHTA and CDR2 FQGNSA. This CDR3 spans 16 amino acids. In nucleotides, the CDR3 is TGTGCCAGCAGCTTAGCGGGGGCGAACTCTGGAAACACCATATATTTT. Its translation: CASSLAGANSGNTIYF.

CDR3 sequence: CASRAPSTDTQYF. The CDR3 DNA is TGTGCCAGCAGAGCCCCAAGCACAGATACGCAGTATTTT. The V call is TRBV6-5, the J call TRBJ2-3, with unresolved D. The CDR3 sequence is 13 residues long. Germline V gene sequence: CDR1 MNHEY, CDR2 SVGAGI. V was trimmed by 6 bases and J by 0 bases, leaving 7 bases between them.

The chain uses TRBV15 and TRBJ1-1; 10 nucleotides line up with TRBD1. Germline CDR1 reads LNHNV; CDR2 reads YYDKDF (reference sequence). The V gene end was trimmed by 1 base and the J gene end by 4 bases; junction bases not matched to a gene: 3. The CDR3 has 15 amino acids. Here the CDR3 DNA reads TGTGCCACCAGCAGAGGGACAGGGGGTGGCACTGAAGCTTTCTTT. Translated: CATSRGTGGGTEAFF.

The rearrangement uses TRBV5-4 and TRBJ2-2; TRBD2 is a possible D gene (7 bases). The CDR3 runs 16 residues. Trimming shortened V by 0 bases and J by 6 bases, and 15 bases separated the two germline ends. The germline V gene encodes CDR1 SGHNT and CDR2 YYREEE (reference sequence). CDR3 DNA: TGTGCCAGCAGCTTGGAGGCGGGGGCAAAAGCCGGGGAGCTGTTTTTT. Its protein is CASSLEAGAKAGELFF.

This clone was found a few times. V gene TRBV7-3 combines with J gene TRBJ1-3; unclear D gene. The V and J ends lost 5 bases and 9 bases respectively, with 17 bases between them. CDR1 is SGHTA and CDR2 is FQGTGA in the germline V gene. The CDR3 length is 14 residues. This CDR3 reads CASSPSAYDGTIYF. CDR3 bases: TGTGCCAGCAGCCCTAGCGCGTATGACGGCACCATATATTTT.

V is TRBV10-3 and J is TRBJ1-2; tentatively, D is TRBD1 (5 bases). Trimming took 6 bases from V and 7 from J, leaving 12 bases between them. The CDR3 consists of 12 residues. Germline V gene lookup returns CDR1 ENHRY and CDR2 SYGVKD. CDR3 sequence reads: CAISPQGSGYTF. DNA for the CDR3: TGTGCCATCAGCCCCCAGGGCTCTGGCTACACCTTC.

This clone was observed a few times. CDR3 nucleotides: TGTGCCAGCCACGGGGCAGGGGATGCGGAAAACACAGATACGCAGTATTTT. It codes for CASHGAGDAENTDTQYF. The chain carries TRBV28 and TRBJ2-3; the D gene is possibly TRBD1 (6 bases). The V gene lost 8 bases and the J gene lost 2 bases, with 23 bases spanning the gap. Germline CDR1 is MDHEN and CDR2 is SYDVKM. CDR3 length: 17 amino acids.

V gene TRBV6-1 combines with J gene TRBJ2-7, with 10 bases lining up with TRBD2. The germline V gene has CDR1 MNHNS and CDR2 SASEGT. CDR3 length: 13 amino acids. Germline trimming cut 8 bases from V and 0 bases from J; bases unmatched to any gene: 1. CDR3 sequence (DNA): TGTGCCAGCCGGACTAGCGGCTCCTACGAGCAGTACTTC. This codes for CASRTSGSYEQYF.

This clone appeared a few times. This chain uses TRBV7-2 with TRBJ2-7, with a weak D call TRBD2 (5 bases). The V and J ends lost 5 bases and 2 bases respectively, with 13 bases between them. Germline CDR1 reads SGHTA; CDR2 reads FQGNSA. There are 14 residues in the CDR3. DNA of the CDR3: TGTGCCAGCAGCCTCGGACTGCGAACCTACGAGCAGTACTTC. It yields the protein CASSLGLRTYEQYF.

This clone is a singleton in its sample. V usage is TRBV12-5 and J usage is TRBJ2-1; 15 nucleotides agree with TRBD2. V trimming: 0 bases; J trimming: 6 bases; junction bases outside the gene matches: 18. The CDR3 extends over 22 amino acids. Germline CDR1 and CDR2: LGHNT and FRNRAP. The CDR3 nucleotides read TGTGCTAGTGGTTTGGTATTGTTTCCGGGACTAGCGGGAGGACAGGGGGTCAATGAGCAGTTCTTC. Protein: CASGLVLFPGLAGGQGVNEQFF.

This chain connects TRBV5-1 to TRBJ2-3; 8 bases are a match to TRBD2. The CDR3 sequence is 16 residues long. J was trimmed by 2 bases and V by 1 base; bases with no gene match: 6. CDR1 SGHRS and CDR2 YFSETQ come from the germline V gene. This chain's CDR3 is CASSLQGGRNTDTQYF. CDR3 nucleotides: TGCGCCAGCAGCTTGCAAGGCGGGAGGAACACAGATACGCAGTATTTT.

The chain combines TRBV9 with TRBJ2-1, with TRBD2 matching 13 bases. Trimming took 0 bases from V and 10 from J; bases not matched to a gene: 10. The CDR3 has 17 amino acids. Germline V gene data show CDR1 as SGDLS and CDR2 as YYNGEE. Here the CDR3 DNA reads TGTGCCAGCAGCGTAGAGGGGGGGGGACTAGCGGGACGGGAGCAGTTCTTC. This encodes CASSVEGGGLAGREQFF.

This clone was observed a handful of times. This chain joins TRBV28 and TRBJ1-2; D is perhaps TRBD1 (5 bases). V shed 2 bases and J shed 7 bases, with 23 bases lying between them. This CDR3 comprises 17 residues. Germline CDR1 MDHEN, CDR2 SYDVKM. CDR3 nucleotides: TGTGCCAGCAGTTTAATCACAGGCGGGGCGGTTTCGTTTGGCTACACCTTC. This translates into CASSLITGGAVSFGYTF.

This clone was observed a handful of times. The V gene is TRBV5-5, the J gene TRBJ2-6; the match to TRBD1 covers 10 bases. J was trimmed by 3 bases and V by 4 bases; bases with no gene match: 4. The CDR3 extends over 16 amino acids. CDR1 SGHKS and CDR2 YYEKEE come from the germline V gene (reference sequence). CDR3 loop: CASSGGQGYGANVLTF. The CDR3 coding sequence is TGTGCCAGCAGCGGGGGACAGGGGTATGGGGCCAACGTCCTGACTTTC.

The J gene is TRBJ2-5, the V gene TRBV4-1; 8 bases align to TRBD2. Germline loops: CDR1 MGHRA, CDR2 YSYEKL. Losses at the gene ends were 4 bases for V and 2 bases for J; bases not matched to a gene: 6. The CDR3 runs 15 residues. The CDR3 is CASSRPLADQETQYF. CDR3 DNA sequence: TGCGCCAGCAGCCGACCACTAGCGGATCAAGAGACCCAGTACTTC.

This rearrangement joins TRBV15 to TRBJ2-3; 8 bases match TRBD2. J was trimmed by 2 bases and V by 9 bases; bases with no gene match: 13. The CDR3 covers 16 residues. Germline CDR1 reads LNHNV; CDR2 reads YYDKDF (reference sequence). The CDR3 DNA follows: TGTGCCACGTCTTCAGGAACTAGCGGATACACAGATACGCAGTATTTT. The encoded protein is CATSSGTSGYTDTQYF.

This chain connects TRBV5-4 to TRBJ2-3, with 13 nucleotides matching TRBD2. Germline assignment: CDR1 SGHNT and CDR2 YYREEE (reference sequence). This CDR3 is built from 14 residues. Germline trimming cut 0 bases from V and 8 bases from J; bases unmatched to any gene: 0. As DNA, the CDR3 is TGTGCCAGCAGCTTGGGACTAGCGGGAGGTACGCAGTATTTT. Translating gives CASSLGLAGGTQYF.

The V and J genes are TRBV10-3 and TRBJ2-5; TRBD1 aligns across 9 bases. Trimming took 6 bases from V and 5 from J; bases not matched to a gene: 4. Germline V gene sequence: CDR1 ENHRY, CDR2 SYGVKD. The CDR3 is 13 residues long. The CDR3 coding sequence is TGTGCCATCAGACGACAGGGGGGGGAGACCCAGTACTTC. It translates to CAIRRQGGETQYF.

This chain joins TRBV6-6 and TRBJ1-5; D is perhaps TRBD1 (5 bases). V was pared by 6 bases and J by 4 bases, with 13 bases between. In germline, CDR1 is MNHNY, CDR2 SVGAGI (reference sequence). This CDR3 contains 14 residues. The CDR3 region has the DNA TGTGCCAGCAGCCAGGGAGCGGGGAATCAGCCCCAGCATTTT. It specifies CASSQGAGNQPQHF.

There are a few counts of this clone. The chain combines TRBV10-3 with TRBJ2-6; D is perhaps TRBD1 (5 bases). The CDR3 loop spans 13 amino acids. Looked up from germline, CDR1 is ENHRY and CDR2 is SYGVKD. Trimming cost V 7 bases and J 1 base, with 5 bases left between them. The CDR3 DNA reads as TGTGCCATCAAGGGGTCTGGGGCCAACGTCCTGACTTTC. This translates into CAIKGSGANVLTF.

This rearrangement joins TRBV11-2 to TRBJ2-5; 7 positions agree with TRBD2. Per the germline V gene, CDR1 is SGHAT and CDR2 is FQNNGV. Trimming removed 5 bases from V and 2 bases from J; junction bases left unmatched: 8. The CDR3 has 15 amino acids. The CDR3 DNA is TGTGCCAGCAGCGCGACCCTAGCGGTACAAGAGACCCAGTACTTC. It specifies CASSATLAVQETQYF.

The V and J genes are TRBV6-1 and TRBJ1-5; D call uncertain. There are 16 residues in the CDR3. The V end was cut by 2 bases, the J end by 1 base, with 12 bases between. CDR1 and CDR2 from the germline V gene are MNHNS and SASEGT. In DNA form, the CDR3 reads TGTGCCAGCAGTGAAACCAGGCCCCCGAGCAATCAGCCCCAGCATTTT. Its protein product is CASSETRPPSNQPQHF.